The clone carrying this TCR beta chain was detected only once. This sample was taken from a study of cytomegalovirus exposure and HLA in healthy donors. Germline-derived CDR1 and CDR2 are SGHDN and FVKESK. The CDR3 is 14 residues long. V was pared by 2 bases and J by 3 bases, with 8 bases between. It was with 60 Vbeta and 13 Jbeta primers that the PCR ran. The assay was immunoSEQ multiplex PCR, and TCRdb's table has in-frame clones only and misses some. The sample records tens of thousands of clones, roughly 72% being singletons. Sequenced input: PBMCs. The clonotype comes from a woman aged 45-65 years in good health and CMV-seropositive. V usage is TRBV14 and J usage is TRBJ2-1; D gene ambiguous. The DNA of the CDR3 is TGTGCCAGCAGCCAATGGTCTAACTACAATGAGCAGTTCTTC. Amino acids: CASSQWSNYNEQFF.